Below are 17 T cell receptor beta chains sequenced from a single sample in a study of graft-versus-host responses after intestinal transplantation. No cognate antigen is known for these TCRs. The table came from immunoSEQ multiplex PCR; TCRdb's copy has only in-frame clones and leaves some out. The sample lists about 51,000 clones, roughly 96% seen once, with approximately 0.2% in the top ten. The sequenced sample was unstimulated CD8+ T cells sorted from spleen or lymph node cells, obtained before transplant. The source of these receptors is a human donor who was the organ donor for an intestinal transplant.

The genes are TRBV28 and TRBJ2-7; 8 nucleotides align to TRBD1. This CDR3 comprises 19 residues. The V gene end was trimmed by 2 bases and the J gene end by 2 bases; junction bases not matched to a gene: 17. Germline V gene sequence: CDR1 MDHEN, CDR2 SYDVKM. The CDR3 sequence: CASSLRRMKGTGLTYEQYF. The CDR3 DNA reads as TGTGCCAGCAGTTTAAGAAGAATGAAGGGGACAGGACTTACCTACGAGCAGTACTTC.

The sample holds one count of this clone. The chain uses TRBV27 and TRBJ1-2, with D unresolved. Germline values: CDR1 MNHEY, CDR2 SMNVEV (reference sequence). The CDR3 is made up of 14 amino acids. Trimming cost V 4 bases and J 4 bases, with 13 bases left between them. This chain's CDR3 is CASSSLGPAYGYTF. The CDR3, as DNA: TGTGCCAGCAGTTCATTAGGCCCTGCCTATGGCTACACCTTC.

The V call is TRBV10-3, the J call TRBJ2-2; D not certain. V was cut by 4 bases and J by 2 bases, with 20 bases left in between. The CDR3 runs to 18 residues. CDR1 is ENHRY, CDR2 SYGVKD, per germline. The CDR3 DNA follows: TGTGCCATCAGTGTCGCGGTTCCGGGTCTTGTAAACACCGGGGAGCTGTTTTTT. It encodes CAISVAVPGLVNTGELFF.

This chain connects TRBV9 to TRBJ2-3; D not certain. CDR3 length: 14 residues. CDR1 and CDR2 (germline): SGDLS, YYNGEE. V lost 4 bases, J lost 0 bases, and 9 bases lay in between. CDR3 amino acids: CASSSYASTDTQYF. CDR3 coding DNA: TGTGCCAGCAGCAGCTACGCCAGCACAGATACGCAGTATTTT. Full variable domain (remainder filled in from reference TRBV9 and TRBJ2-3): DSGVTQTPKHLITATGQRVTLRCSPRSGDLSVYWYQQSLDQGLQFLIQYYNGEERAKGNILERFSAQQFPDLHSELNLSSLELGDSALYFCASSSYASTDTQYFGPGTRLTVL.

Comments on this clone: The same CDR3 is also encoded by other DNA sequences in this sample. V gene TRBV4-3 combines with J gene TRBJ1-5; TRBD1 matches at 7 bases. The germline CDR1 and CDR2 sequences are LGHNA and YSLEER. J lost 7 bases, V lost 0 bases, and 21 bases had no gene match. This CDR3 contains 20 residues. The DNA for the CDR3 is TGCGCCAGCAGCCAAGATAATGCCGTACGTCCAGGGGGTGGGCAACAGCCCCAGCATTTT. Translated, it gives CASSQDNAVRPGGGQQPQHF.

J is TRBJ1-4 and V is TRBV19, with D hard to call. V was pared by 6 bases and J by 0 bases, with 11 bases between. Germline V gene sequence: CDR1 LNHDA, CDR2 SQIVND (reference sequence). The CDR3 loop spans 15 amino acids. The DNA for the CDR3 is TGTGCCAGTAGCCGAGGGATCGCAACTAATGAAAAACTGTTTTTT. As protein: CASSRGIATNEKLFF.

The chain recombines TRBV2 with TRBJ1-2; D is ambiguous. CDR3 length: 14 amino acids. V lost 1 base and J 1 base, leaving 7 bases between the germline ends. Germline CDR1 SNHLY, CDR2 FYNNEI. The CDR3 nucleotides read TGTGCCAGCAGTGAAGTTTCGGTTAACTATGGCTACACCTTC. Translated, it gives CASSEVSVNYGYTF.

This chain uses TRBV4-3 with TRBJ1-2; TRBD1 is a possible D gene (6 bases). The germline V and J ends were trimmed by 3 bases and 8 bases, with 16 bases remaining between them. The CDR3 has 14 amino acids. The V gene's germline CDR1 is LGHNA and CDR2 YSLEER. The CDR3 nucleotides are TGCGCCAGCAGCCAGCAGACAGGCGTTATCGGCTACACCTTC. Amino acids: CASSQQTGVIGYTF.

V is TRBV27 and J is TRBJ2-4; D is undetermined. CDR3 length: 17 residues. Deletions cut 6 bases from V and 0 bases from J, with 18 bases between. CDR1 is MNHEY, CDR2 SMNVEV, per germline (reference sequence). The CDR3 region is CASSSLTPDLAKNIQYF. In nucleotides, the CDR3 is TGTGCCAGCAGCTCATTGACCCCAGATCTAGCCAAAAACATTCAGTACTTC.

The chain employs TRBV5-1 and TRBJ2-5; D possibly matches TRBD1 or TRBD2 (5 bases each). This CDR3 comprises 16 residues. V dropped 3 bases and J dropped 2 bases, with 17 bases sitting between them. In germline, CDR1 is SGHRS, CDR2 YFSETQ. The CDR3 spells CASSWGAPGAQETQYF. The CDR3 DNA reads TGCGCCAGCAGCTGGGGAGCCCCCGGGGCTCAAGAGACCCAGTACTTC.

V and J are TRBV5-6 and TRBJ2-3; possible D gene TRBD1, 5 bases. Germline CDR1 reads SGHDT; CDR2 reads YYEEEE. V dropped 4 bases and J dropped 0 bases, with 15 bases sitting between them. CDR3 length: 16 amino acids. CDR3 nucleotide sequence: TGTGCCAGCAGCCAGGGATTTCTAACGAGCACAGATACGCAGTATTTT. As protein: CASSQGFLTSTDTQYF.

The chain has TRBV5-6 and TRBJ2-2, with D unresolved. Trimming left V 1 base short and J 3 bases short, with 7 bases between. The length of the CDR3 is 14 residues. Per germline, CDR1 SGHDT and CDR2 YYEEEE. The CDR3 DNA reads as TGTGCCAGCAGCTTGAGTTCAGACACCGGGGAGCTGTTTTTT. As protein: CASSLSSDTGELFF.

The rearrangement links TRBV16 to TRBJ2-5; no clear D gene. The V gene lost 2 bases and the J gene lost 5 bases, with 6 bases spanning the gap. CDR1 and CDR2 (germline): KGHSY, FQNENV. There are 12 residues in the CDR3. The CDR3 sequence is CASSQEGETQYF. CDR3 DNA sequence: TGTGCCAGCAGCCAAGAAGGGGAGACCCAGTACTTC.

This chain connects TRBV7-8 to TRBJ1-6; D uncertain. V lost 7 bases and J lost 0, with 19 bases in between. Germline assignment: CDR1 SGHVS and CDR2 FQNEAQ. The CDR3 has 18 residues. The CDR3 sequence: CASNPLMASSSYNSPLHF. For the CDR3, the DNA is TGTGCCAGCAACCCCTTAATGGCATCGAGCTCCTATAATTCACCCCTCCACTTT.

The chain carries TRBV14 and TRBJ1-1, with 8 bases fitting TRBD1. Germline V gene sequence: CDR1 SGHDN, CDR2 FVKESK. The CDR3 consists of 14 residues. J lost 5 bases, V lost 4 bases, and 6 bases had no gene match. The CDR3 coding sequence is TGTGCCAGCAGCCTACCAGGGGGCCTAACTGAAGCTTTCTTT. This translates into CASSLPGGLTEAFF.

This clone has a single count. The chain couples TRBV27 to TRBJ1-1; D ambiguous. Trimming pared 3 bases from V and 1 base from J, leaving 6 bases between. This CDR3 has 13 residues. In germline, CDR1 is MNHEY, CDR2 SMNVEV (reference sequence). This CDR3 reads CASSFQRNTEAFF. DNA of the CDR3: TGTGCCAGCAGTTTTCAGAGGAACACTGAAGCTTTCTTT.

J is TRBJ1-3 and V is TRBV28; a weak D match, TRBD1 (5 bases). CDR3 length: 14 amino acids. Trimming took 5 bases from V and 1 from J, leaving 9 bases between them. Germline-derived CDR1 and CDR2 are MDHEN and SYDVKM. The CDR3 loop is CASSLWGSGNTIYF. CDR3 sequence (DNA): TGTGCCAGCAGTCTCTGGGGGTCTGGAAACACCATATATTTT.